This entry lists 11 T cell receptor beta chains sequenced from one sample in a study of T cell repertoires in cytomegalovirus infection. One entry per CDR3 protein, called by TCRdb with MiXCR from the reads. The sample has approximately 76,000 distinct CDR3 sequences, 3% to 4.5% seen once. The sample comprised PBMCs. These receptors were collected from a human donor in good health (CMV status not recorded). Some clones in this sample may be carry-over from other donors' samples.

This clonotype was detected many times. The chain has TRBV12-3 or TRBV12-4 and TRBJ2-7, with D possibly being TRBD1 (6 bases). Trimming cost V 5 bases and J 5 bases, with 13 bases left between them. There are 13 residues in the CDR3. CDR3 in amino acids: CASSGDIWDEQYF. The CDR3 DNA follows: TGTGCCAGCAGTGGGGACATTTGGGACGAGCAGTACTTC.

This clonotype was recorded many times. V usage is TRBV7-9 and J usage is TRBJ1-2, with no clear D. The CDR3 loop spans 14 amino acids. Germline V gene data show CDR1 as SEHNR and CDR2 as FQNEAQ (reference sequence). Trimming stripped 5 bases from V and 5 bases from J, with 15 bases between. For the CDR3, the DNA is TGTGCCAGCAGCCCTCCTACCTGGCCATATGGCTACACCTTC. Its translation is CASSPPTWPYGYTF.

This clonotype occurred many times. The rearrangement joins TRBV7-2 to TRBJ1-4; D is uncertain. The CDR3 runs 15 residues. Trimming pared 6 bases from V and 5 bases from J, leaving 16 bases between. Germline V gene sequence: CDR1 SGHTA, CDR2 FQGNSA. The CDR3 DNA follows: TGTGCCAGCAGTACGGATTGGCATAAAAATGAAAAACTGTTTTTT. It specifies CASSTDWHKNEKLFF.

This clonotype was recorded many times. V gene TRBV24-1 combines with J gene TRBJ2-2, with 7 bases matching TRBD2. V dropped 4 bases and J dropped 8; count of bases not matched to a gene: 6. Germline-derived CDR1 and CDR2 are KGHDR and SFDVKD. There are 14 residues in the CDR3. The DNA for the CDR3 is TGTGCCACCAGTGACTTCGGGAGGTCTGGGGAGCTGTTTTTT. The encoded protein is CATSDFGRSGELFF.

This clonotype was counted at least ten times. The V gene is TRBV11-2, the J gene TRBJ2-1, with TRBD2 matching 10 bases. V lost 7 bases and J lost 2; bases outside the gene matches: 5. This CDR3 spans 15 amino acids. Germline V gives CDR1 SGHAT, CDR2 FQNNGV. CDR3 sequence (DNA): TGTGCCAGCACCCTAAGCGGGGGGGCCTACAATGAGCAGTTCTTC. This translates into CASTLSGGAYNEQFF.

Ten or more counts support this clonotype. The rearrangement links TRBV11-3 to TRBJ2-1, with D perhaps given as TRBD1 or TRBD2 (6 bases each). This CDR3 has 14 amino acids. CDR1 SGHNT and CDR2 YENEEA come from the germline V gene. Trimming cost V 1 base and J 9 bases, with 13 bases left between them. Written as DNA, the CDR3 is TGTGCCAGCAGCTTAGGGGGGGCAGTTATTGAGCAGTTCTTC. Its protein product is CASSLGGAVIEQFF.

This clonotype showed up many times. This chain's CDR3 is CASSTSMFRDRHTEQYF. CDR3 DNA: TGTGCCAGCAGTACCTCCATGTTTCGGGACAGGCACACCGAGCAGTACTTC. V usage is TRBV28 and J usage is TRBJ2-7; 8 bases fit TRBD1. The CDR3 has 17 amino acids. V gave up 5 bases and J gave up 6 bases; unmatched junction bases: 18. Germline V lookup: CDR1 MDHEN, CDR2 SYDVKM.

This clonotype showed up many times. V is TRBV28 and J is TRBJ1-6; perhaps TRBD1 as D (6 bases). Germline CDR1 reads MDHEN; CDR2 reads SYDVKM. The CDR3 length is 17 residues. The ends were cut back, 3 bases at V and 7 bases at J, with 19 bases in the middle. The DNA of the CDR3 is TGTGCCAGCAGTTTCCTGCAACTCGACAGGCTCAATTCACCCCTCCACTTT. This encodes CASSFLQLDRLNSPLHF.

This clonotype was observed at least ten times. The J gene is TRBJ1-1, the V gene TRBV2; tentative D call: TRBD1 (5 bases). The V end lost 10 bases, the J end lost 1 base, and 16 bases lay between the germline ends. CDR3 length: 14 amino acids. Per the germline V gene, CDR1 is SNHLY and CDR2 is FYNNEI. This chain's CDR3 is CATIMGRSNTEAFF. CDR3 DNA: TGTGCCACGATAATGGGACGGTCGAACACTGAAGCTTTCTTT.

The sample holds many counts of this clonotype. CDR3 DNA: TGTGCCAGCATAGATTGGGGGGGAACTAACTATGGCTACACCTTC. This encodes CASIDWGGTNYGYTF. The rearrangement links TRBV6-6 to TRBJ1-2, with a tentative D call TRBD1 (5 bases). This CDR3 is 15 amino acids long. CDR1 and CDR2 from the germline V gene are MNHNY and SVGAGI (reference sequence). The ends were cut back, 7 bases at V and 0 bases at J, with 15 bases in the middle.

This clonotype has a count of ten or more. The chain links TRBV29-1 to TRBJ2-6; tentative D call: TRBD1 (6 bases). The germline CDR1 and CDR2 sequences are SQVTM and ANQGSEA. CDR3 length: 15 residues. V was pared by 5 bases and J by 0 bases, with 11 bases between. The CDR3, as DNA: TGCAGCGTTAGGGACACCATCTCTGGGGCCAACGTCCTGACTTTC. It translates to CSVRDTISGANVLTF.